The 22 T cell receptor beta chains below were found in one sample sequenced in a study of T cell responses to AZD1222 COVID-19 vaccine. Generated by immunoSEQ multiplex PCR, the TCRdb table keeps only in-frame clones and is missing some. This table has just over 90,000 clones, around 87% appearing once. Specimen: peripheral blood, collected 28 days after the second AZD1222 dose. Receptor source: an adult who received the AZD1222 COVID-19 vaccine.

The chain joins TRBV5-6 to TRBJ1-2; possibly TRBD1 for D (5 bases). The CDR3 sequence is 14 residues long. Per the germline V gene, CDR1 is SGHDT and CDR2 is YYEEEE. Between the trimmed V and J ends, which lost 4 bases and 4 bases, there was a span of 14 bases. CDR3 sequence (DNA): TGTGCCAGCAGCCTGGGACCTAGGGGCTATGGCTACACCTTC. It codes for CASSLGPRGYGYTF.

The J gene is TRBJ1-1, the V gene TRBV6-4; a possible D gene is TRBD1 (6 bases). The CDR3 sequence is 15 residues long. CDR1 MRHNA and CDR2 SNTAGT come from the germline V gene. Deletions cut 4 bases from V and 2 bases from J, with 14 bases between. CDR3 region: CASSAQSGANTEAFF. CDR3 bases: TGTGCCAGCAGTGCCCAATCAGGGGCCAACACTGAAGCTTTCTTT.

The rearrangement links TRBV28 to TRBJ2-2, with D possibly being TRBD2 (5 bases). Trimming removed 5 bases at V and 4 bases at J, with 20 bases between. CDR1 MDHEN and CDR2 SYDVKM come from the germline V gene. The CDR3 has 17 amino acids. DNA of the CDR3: TGTGCCAGCAGTCAGCTGGTTGCTAGCTGGTCCACCGGGGAGCTGTTTTTT. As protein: CASSQLVASWSTGELFF.

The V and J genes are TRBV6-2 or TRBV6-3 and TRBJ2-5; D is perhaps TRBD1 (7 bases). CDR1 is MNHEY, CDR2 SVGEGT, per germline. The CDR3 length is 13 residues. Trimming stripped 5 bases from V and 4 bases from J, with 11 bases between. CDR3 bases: TGTGCCAGCAGTCAGCAGGGGGGAGAGACCCAGTACTTC. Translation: CASSQQGGETQYF.

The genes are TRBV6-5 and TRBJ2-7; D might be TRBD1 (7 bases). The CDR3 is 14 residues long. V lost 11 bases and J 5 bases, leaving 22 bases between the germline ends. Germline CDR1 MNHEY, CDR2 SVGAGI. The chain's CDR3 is CAVPSGGTRNEQYF. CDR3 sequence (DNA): TGTGCCGTCCCATCAGGGGGGACCAGGAACGAGCAGTACTTC.

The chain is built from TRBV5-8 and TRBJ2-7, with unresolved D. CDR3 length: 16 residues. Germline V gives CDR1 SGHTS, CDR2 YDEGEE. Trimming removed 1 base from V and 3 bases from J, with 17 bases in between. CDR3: CASSLPSDGTFYEQYF. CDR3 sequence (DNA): TGTGCCAGCAGCTTGCCTTCAGACGGAACGTTCTACGAGCAGTACTTC.

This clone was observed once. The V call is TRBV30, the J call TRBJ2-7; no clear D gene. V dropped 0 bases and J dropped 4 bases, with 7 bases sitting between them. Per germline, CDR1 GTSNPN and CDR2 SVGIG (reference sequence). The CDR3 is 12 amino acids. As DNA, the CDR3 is TGTGCCTGGAGTGTAATTGGGTACGAGCAGTACTTC. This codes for CAWSVIGYEQYF.

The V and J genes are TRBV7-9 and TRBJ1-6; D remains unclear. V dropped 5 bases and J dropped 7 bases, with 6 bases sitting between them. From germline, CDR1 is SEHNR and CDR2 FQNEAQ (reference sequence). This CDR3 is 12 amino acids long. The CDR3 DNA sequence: TGTGCCAGCAGCCTCGACAATTCACCCCTCCACTTT. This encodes CASSLDNSPLHF.

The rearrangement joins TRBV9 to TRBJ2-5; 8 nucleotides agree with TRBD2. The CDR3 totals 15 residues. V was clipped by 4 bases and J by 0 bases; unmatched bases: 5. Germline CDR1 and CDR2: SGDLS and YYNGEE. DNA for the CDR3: TGTGCCAGCAGCCCTCGGACTAGCTACCAAGAGACCCAGTACTTC. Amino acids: CASSPRTSYQETQYF.

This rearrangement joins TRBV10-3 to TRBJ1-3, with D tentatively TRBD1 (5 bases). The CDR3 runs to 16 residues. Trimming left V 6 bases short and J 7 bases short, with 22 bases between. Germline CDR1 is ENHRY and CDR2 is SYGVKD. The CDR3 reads CAIRSGPGKHRNTIYF. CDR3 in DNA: TGTGCCATCAGGTCCGGACCAGGGAAACATCGGAACACCATATATTTT.

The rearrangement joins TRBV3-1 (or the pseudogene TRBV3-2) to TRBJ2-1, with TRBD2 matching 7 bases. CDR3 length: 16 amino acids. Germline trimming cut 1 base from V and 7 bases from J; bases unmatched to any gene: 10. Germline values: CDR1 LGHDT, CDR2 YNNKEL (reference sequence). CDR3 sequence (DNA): TGTGCCAGCAGCCAAGGTAACGGGCTAGCGGTTAATGAGCAGTTCTTC. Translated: CASSQGNGLAVNEQFF.

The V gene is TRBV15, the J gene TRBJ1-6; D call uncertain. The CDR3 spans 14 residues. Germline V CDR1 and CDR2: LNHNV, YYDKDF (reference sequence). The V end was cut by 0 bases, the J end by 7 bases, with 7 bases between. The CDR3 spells CATSREHGNSPLHF. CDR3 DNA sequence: TGTGCCACCAGCAGAGAACACGGGAATTCACCCCTCCACTTT.

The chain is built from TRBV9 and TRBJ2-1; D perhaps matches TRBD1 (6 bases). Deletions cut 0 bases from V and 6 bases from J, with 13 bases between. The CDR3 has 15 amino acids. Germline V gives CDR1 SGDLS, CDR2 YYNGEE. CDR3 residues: CASSVVGGRGNEQFF. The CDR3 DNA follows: TGTGCCAGCAGCGTAGTTGGGGGCCGGGGCAATGAGCAGTTCTTC.

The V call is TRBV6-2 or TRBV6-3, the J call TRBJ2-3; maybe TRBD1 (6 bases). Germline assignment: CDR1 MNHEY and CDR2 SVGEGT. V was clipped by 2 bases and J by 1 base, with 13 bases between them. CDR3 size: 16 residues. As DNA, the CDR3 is TGTGCCAGCAGTTACGAGTTGGGGGCTGGCACAGATACGCAGTATTTT. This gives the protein CASSYELGAGTDTQYF.

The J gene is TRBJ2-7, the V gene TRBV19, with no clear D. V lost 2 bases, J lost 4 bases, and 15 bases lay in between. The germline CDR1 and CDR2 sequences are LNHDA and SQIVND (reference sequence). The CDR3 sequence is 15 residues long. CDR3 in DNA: TGTGCCAGTAGTATAATCGACGACGTAAGTTACGAGCAGTACTTC. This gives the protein CASSIIDDVSYEQYF.

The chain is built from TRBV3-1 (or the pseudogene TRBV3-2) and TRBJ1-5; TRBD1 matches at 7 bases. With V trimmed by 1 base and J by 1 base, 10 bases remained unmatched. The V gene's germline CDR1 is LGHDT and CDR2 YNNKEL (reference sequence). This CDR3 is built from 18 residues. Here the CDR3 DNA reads TGTGCCAGCAGCCAAGGACAGGGATTAATTACGAGCAATCAGCCCCAGCATTTT. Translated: CASSQGQGLITSNQPQHF.

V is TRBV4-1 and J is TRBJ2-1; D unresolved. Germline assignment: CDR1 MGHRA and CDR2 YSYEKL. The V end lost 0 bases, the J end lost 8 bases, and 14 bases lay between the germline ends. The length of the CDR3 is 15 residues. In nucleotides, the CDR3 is TGCGCCAGCAGCCAAGAGAGGCTACCGGGCGATGAGCAGTTCTTC. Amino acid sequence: CASSQERLPGDEQFF.

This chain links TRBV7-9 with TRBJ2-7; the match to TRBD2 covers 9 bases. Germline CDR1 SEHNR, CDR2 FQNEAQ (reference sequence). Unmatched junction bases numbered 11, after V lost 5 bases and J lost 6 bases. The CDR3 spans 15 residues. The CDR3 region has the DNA TGTGCCAGCAGCCCTAGCGGGACGGGGCGTTCCGAGCAGTACTTC. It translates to CASSPSGTGRSEQYF. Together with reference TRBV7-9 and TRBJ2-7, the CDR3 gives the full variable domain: DTGVSQNPRHKITKRGQNVTFRCDPISEHNRLYWYRQTLGQGPEFLTYFQNEAQLEKSRLLSDRFSAERPKGSFSTLEIQRTEQGDSAMYLCASSPSGTGRSEQYFGPGTRLTVT.

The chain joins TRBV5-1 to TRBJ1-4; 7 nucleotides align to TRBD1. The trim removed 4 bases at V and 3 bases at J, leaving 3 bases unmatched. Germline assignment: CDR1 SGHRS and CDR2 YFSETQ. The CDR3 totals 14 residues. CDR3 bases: TGCGCCAGCAGCAGACAGGGAGCTAATGAAAAACTGTTTTTT. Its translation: CASSRQGANEKLFF.

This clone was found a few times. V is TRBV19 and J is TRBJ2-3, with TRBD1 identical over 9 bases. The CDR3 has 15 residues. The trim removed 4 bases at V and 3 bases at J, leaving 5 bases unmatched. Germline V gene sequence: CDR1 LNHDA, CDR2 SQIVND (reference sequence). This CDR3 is CASSRDRVGTDTQYF. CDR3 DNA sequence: TGTGCCAGTAGTAGGGACAGGGTGGGAACAGATACGCAGTATTTT.

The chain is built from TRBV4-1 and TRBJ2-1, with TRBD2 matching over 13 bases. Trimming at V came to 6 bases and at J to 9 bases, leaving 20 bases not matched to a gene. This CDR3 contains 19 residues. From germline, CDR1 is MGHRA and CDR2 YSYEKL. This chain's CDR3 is CASSFSSGLAGEVYTEQFF. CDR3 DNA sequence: TGCGCCAGCAGTTTCTCCTCCGGACTAGCGGGAGAAGTATATACTGAGCAGTTCTTC.

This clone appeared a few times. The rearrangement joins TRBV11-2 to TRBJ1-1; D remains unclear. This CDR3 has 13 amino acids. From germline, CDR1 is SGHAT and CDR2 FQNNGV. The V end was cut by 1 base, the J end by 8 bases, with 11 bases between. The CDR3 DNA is TGTGCCAGCAGCTTAGGCTTAGGTGCGGAAGCTTTCTTT. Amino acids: CASSLGLGAEAFF.